This T cell receptor beta chain emerged from a study of T cells expressing NK-cell markers. There are 13 residues in the CDR3. Germline-derived CDR1 and CDR2 are SGHDT and YYEEEE. Reprocessing the 5' RACE reads, TCRdb reports a single entry for every CDR3 protein and omits DNA. This table lists about half a million distinct CDR3 sequences. The chain combines TRBV5-6 with TRBJ2-1. The sequenced material came from blood T cells: a sorted CD56 or NKG2C T cell subset, CD4+ or CD8+ T cells, or bulk PBMC T cells (not recorded which). This TCR derives from a woman in her fifties or sixties in good health. CDR3 loop: CASSLPGKDEQFF.